A selection of T cell receptor beta chains follows, all from one sample in a study of radiotherapy plus CTLA-4 blockade in lung cancer. Libraries were prepared by immunoSEQ multiplex PCR; TCRdb keeps only in-frame clonotypes and omits some of them. This table has 35,000 to 40,000 clones, just over 85% appearing once. The sequencing here drew on peripheral blood, taken from a patient treated with radiotherapy plus ipilimumab. These receptors were taken from a human donor with non-small cell lung cancer whose response to radiotherapy plus ipilimumab could not be evaluated. CDR3s include the opening cysteine and the closing phenylalanine or tryptophan. Fields, in order: clone size, J gene, V gene, D gene, CDR3 DNA, CDR3 protein. A D gene is named only where the DNA matches it firmly. For some rows the clone size is stated as once, few or many, or as a class when expanded; others skip it.

>-|TRBJ2-7|TRBV11-2|-
TGTGCCAGCAGCTTATCCCACCAGGGGTACGAGCAGTACTTC
CASSLSHQGYEQYF
>-|TRBJ2-3|TRBV10-3|-
TGTGCCATCTTGGCGGAGATCACAGATACGCAGTATTTT
CAILAEITDTQYF
>-|TRBJ1-6|TRBV28|TRBD1
TGTGCCAGCAGGAACCGGGACAGGGTTAATTCACCCCTCCACTTT
CASRNRDRVNSPLHF
>-|TRBJ2-7|TRBV19|-
TGTGCCAGTAGCATAGGGACAACAATCGGCTACGAGCAGTACTTC
CASSIGTTIGYEQYF
>few|TRBJ1-5|TRBV30|-
TGTGCCTGGAGTGTACGGACTTGGGTGAGGAATCAGCCCCAGCATTTT
CAWSVRTWVRNQPQHF
>-|TRBJ2-5|TRBV6-5|-
TGTGCCAGCAGCCTGACTCGCCGTGGGGAGCAGTACTTC
CASSLTRRGEQYF
>-|TRBJ1-4|TRBV6-1|TRBD1
TGTGCCAGCAGTGAGGGGACAGGGTTAGTAGAAAAACTGTTTTTT
CASSEGTGLVEKLFF
>-|TRBJ2-7|TRBV10-2|-
TGCGCCAGCAGTGGGCCAAACAGGGAGTACGAGCAGTACTTC
CASSGPNREYEQYF
>once|TRBJ2-3|TRBV6-5|-
TGTGCCAGCAGTTACCGGGGGTGGTTGGGGTGGGATACGCAGTATTTT
CASSYRGWLGWDTQYF
>-|TRBJ2-1|TRBV15|-
TGTGCCACCAGCAGAGATAGTGGAGAGATCGCCGAGCAGTTCTTC
CATSRDSGEIAEQFF
>-|TRBJ2-3|TRBV10-3|-
TGTGCCATCAAAACAAAGAGTCAGGGAGATACGCAGTATTTT
CAIKTKSQGDTQYF
>-|TRBJ1-5|TRBV10-3|TRBD1
TGTGCCATCAGTCGGGACAGGGTCAAACAGCCCCAGCATTTT
CAISRDRVKQPQHF
>-|TRBJ2-7|TRBV5-6|-
TGTGCCAGCAAGGGAAGTAGAATACGGGAACGCTACGAGCAGTACTTC
CASKGSRIRERYEQYF
>-|TRBJ2-7|TRBV28|TRBD1
TGTGCCAGCAGTTCCCCCGTCGGGGACAGACCCTACGAGCAGTACTTC
CASSSPVGDRPYEQYF
>-|TRBJ1-1|TRBV5-4|-
TGTGCCAGCAGCTTACCGGGGGGCAGGGACACTGAAGCTTTCTTT
CASSLPGGRDTEAFF
>-|TRBJ1-6|TRBV5-6|TRBD1
TGTGCCAGCAGCTTAGGGGGCCGGTCACCCCTCCACTTT
CASSLGGRSPLHF
>-|TRBJ2-7|TRBV19|-
TGTGCCAGTAGTTTCACAGGGTCCTACGAGCAGTACTTC
CASSFTGSYEQYF
>-|TRBJ2-3|TRBV5-4|TRBD1
TGTGCCAGCAGCGGGGGGTTGGACAGGGCCGATACGCAGTATTTT
CASSGGLDRADTQYF
>-|TRBJ2-1|TRBV6-4|-
TGTGCCAGCAGTGACGGGGAGCAAAATGAGCAGTTCTTC
CASSDGEQNEQFF
>-|TRBJ1-2|TRBV6-6|TRBD1
TGTGCCAGCTCCCAGGGACAGAACTATGGCTACACCTTC
CASSQGQNYGYTF
>-|TRBJ2-7|TRBV2|-
TGTGCCAGCAGTGTATATGTTCTGTACGAGCAGTACTTC
CASSVYVLYEQYF